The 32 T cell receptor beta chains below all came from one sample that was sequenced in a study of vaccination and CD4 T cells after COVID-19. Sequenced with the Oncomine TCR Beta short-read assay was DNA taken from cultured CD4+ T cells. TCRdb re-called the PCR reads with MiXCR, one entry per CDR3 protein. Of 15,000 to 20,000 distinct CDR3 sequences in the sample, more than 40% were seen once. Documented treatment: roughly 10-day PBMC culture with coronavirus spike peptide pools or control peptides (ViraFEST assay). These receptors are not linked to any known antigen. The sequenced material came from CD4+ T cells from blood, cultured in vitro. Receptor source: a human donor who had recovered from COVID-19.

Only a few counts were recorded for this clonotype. CDR3 in amino acids: CASSTETSGETQYF. The CDR3 nucleotides read TGTGCCAGCAGTACGGAGACTAGCGGAGAGACCCAGTACTTC. The chain links TRBV6-2 or TRBV6-3 to TRBJ2-5, with TRBD2 identical over 9 bases. This CDR3 region has 14 residues. Germline assignment: CDR1 MNHEY and CDR2 SVGEGT. The V gene end was trimmed by 5 bases and the J gene end by 4 bases; junction bases not matched to a gene: 5.

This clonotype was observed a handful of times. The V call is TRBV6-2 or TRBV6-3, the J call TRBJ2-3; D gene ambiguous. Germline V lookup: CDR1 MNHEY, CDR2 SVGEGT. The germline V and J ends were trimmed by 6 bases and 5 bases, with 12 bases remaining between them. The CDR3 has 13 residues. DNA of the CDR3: TGTGCCAGCAGCGATCTTGGAGAAGATACGCAGTATTTT. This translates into CASSDLGEDTQYF.

CDR3 sequence: CASSKTYNYGYTF. For the CDR3, the DNA is TGTGCCAGCAGCAAAACGTATAACTATGGCTACACCTTC. The genes are TRBV11-3 and TRBJ1-2; D call uncertain. V shed 5 bases and J shed 1 base, with 8 bases lying between them. CDR1 is SGHNT, CDR2 YENEEA, per germline. This CDR3 region has 13 residues.

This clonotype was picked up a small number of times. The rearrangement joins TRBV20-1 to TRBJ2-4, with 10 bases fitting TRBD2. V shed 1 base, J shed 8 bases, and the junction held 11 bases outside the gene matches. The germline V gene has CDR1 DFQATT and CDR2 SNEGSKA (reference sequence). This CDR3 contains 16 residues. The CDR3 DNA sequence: TGCAGTGCTAGAGCCCAGCGGGAGGGGGGCTGGGACATTCAGTACTTC. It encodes CSARAQREGGWDIQYF.

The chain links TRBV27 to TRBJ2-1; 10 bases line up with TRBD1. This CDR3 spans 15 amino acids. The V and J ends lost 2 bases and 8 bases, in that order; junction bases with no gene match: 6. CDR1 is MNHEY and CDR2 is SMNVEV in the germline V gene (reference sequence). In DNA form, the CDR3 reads TGTGCCAGCAGTTTACGGACAGGGGGTATCCATGAGCAGTTCTTC. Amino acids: CASSLRTGGIHEQFF.

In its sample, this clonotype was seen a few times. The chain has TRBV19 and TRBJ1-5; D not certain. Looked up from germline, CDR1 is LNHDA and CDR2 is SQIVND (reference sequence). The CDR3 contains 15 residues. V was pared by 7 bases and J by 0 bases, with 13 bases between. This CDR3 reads CASTEFGPSNQPQHF. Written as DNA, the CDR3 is TGTGCCAGTACCGAGTTCGGACCTAGCAATCAGCCCCAGCATTTT.

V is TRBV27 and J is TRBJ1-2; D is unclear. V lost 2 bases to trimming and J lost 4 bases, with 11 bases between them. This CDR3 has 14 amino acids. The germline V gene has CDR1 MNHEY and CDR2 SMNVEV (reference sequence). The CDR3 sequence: CASSLNRGTYGYTF. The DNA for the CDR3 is TGTGCCAGCAGTTTAAATCGAGGAACCTATGGCTACACCTTC.

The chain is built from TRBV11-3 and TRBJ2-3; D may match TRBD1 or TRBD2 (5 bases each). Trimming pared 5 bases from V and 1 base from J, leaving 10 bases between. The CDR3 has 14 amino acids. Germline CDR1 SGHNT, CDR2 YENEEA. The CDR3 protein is CASSPGTRTDTQYF. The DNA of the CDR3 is TGTGCCAGCAGCCCAGGGACCCGCACAGATACGCAGTATTTT.

The CDR3 DNA sequence: TGCAGTGCTAGAGATTTTGCCAACCGACAAAAGAACACTGAAGCTTTCTTT. Translation gives CSARDFANRQKNTEAFF. The chain has TRBV20-1 and TRBJ1-1; D is ambiguous. The CDR3 is 17 amino acids. V lost 0 bases and J lost 1, with 18 bases in between. The germline V gene encodes CDR1 DFQATT and CDR2 SNEGSKA (reference sequence).

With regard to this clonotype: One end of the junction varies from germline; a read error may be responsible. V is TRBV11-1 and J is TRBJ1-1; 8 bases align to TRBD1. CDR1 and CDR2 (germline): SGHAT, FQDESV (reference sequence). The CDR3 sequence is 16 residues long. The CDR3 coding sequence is TGCGCCAGCAGCTACCGAGGACAGGGAGCCAACACTGAAGCTTTCTTT. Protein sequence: CASSYRGQGANTEAFF.

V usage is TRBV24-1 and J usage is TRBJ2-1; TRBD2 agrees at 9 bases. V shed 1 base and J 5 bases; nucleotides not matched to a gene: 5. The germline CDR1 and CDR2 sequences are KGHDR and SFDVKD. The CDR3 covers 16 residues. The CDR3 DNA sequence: TGTGCCACCAGTGATTTCGCGGGAGGGAGGGACAATGAGCAGTTCTTC. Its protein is CATSDFAGGRDNEQFF.

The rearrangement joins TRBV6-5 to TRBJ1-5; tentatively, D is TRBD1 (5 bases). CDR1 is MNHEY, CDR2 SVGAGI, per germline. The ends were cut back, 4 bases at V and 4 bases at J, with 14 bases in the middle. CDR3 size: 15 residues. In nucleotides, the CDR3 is TGTGCCAGCAGTTCGGGGACGGCCGATAATCAGCCCCAGCATTTT. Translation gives CASSSGTADNQPQHF.

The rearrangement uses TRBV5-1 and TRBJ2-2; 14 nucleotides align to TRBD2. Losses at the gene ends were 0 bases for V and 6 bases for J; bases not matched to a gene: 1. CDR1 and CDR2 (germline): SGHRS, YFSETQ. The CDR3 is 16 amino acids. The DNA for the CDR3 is TGCGCCAGCAGCTTGGAGGGACTAGCGGGAGCCGGGGAGCTGTTTTTT. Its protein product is CASSLEGLAGAGELFF.

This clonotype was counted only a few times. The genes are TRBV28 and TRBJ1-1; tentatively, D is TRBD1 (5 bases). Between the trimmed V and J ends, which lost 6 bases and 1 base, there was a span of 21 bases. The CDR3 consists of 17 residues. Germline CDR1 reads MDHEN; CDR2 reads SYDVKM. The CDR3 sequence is CASSSPRGAGRNTEAFF. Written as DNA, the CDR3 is TGTGCCAGCAGCTCCCCTCGGGGCGCGGGTAGGAACACTGAAGCTTTCTTT. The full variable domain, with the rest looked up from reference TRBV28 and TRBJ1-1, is DVKVTQSSRYLVKRTGEKVFLECVQDMDHENMFWYRQDPGLGLRLIYFSYDVKMKEKGDIPEGYSVSREKKERFSLILESASTNQTSMYLCASSSPRGAGRNTEAFFGQGTRLTVV.

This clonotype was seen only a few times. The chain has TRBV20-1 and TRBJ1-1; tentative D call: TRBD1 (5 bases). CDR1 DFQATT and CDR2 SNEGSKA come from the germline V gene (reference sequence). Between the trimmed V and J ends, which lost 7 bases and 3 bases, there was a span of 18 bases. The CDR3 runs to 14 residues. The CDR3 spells CSVRPQGRDTEAFF. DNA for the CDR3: TGCAGTGTCCGTCCCCAGGGTAGAGACACTGAAGCTTTCTTT.

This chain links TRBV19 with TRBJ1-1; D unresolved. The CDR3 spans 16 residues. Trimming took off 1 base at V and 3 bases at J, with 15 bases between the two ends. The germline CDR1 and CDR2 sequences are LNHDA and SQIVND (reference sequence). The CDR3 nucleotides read TGTGCCAGTAGTATAGCGGCAGCTCGCGGGTACACTGAAGCTTTCTTT. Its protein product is CASSIAAARGYTEAFF.

The CDR3 region has the DNA TGTGCCAGCTCATACGGGACAGCGGACTATGGCTACACCTTC. It yields the protein CASSYGTADYGYTF. J is TRBJ1-2 and V is TRBV18; 7 bases map to TRBD1. With 5 bases clipped from V and 3 bases from J, the junction kept 6 bases outside the gene matches. Germline CDR1 and CDR2: KGHSH and LQKENI. The CDR3 sequence is 14 residues long.

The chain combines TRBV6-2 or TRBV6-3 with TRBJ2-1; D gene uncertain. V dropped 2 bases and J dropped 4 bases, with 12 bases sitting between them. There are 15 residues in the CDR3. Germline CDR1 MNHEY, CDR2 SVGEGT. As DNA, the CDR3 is TGTGCCAGCAGTTACCGGATCGGGTTGTACAATGAGCAGTTCTTC. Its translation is CASSYRIGLYNEQFF.

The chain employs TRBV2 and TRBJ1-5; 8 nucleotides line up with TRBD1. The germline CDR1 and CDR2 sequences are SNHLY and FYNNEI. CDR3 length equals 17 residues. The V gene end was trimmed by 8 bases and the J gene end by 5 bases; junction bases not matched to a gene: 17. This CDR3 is CASRSMGRAGGDQPQHF. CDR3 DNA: TGTGCCAGCCGGTCAATGGGACGGGCAGGGGGCGATCAGCCCCAGCATTTT.

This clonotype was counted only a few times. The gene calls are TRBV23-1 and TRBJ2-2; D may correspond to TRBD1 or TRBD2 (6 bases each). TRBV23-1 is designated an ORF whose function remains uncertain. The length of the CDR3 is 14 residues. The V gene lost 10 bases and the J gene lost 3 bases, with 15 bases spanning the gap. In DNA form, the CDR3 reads TGCGCCACCCTAAGGGGGGATGACACCGGGGAGCTGTTTTTT. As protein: CATLRGDDTGELFF.

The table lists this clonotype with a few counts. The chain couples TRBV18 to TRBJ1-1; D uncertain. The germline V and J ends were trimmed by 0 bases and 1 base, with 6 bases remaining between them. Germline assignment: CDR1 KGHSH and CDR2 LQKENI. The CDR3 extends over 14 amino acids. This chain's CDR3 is CASSPPTRNTEAFF. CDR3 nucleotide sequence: TGTGCCAGCTCACCACCGACCCGGAACACTGAAGCTTTCTTT. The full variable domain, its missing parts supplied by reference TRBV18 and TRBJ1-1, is NAGVMQNPRHLVRRRGQEARLRCSPMKGHSHVYWYRQLPEEGLKFMVYLQKENIIDESGMPKERFSAEFPKEGPSILRIQQVVRGDSAAYFCASSPPTRNTEAFFGQGTRLTVV.

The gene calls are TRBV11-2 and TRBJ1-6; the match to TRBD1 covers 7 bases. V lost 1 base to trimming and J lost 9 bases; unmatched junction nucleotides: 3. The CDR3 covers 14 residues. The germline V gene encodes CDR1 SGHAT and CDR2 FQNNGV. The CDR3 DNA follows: TGTGCCAGCAGCTTAGCAGGGGGACGTTCACCCCTCCACTTT. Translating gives CASSLAGGRSPLHF.

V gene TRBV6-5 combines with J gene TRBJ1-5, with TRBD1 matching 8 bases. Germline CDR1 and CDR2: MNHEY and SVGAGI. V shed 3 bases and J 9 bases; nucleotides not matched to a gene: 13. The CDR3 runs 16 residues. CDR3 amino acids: CASSYTGGQEGGPQHF. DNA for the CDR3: TGTGCCAGCAGTTATACCGGGGGACAGGAGGGGGGGCCCCAGCATTTT.

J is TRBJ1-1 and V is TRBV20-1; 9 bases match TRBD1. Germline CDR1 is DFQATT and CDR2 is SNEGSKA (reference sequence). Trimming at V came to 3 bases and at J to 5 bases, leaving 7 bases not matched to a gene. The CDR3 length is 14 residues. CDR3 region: CSASKQGAITEAFF. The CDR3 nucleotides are TGCAGTGCTAGCAAACAGGGGGCAATTACTGAAGCTTTCTTT.

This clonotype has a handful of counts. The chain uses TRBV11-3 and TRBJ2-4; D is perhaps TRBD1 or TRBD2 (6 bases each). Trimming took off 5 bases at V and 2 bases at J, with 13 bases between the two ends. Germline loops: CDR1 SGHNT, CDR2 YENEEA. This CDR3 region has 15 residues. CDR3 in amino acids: CASSLGGPSKNIQYF. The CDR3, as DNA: TGTGCCAGCAGCCTAGGGGGGCCTTCCAAAAACATTCAGTACTTC.

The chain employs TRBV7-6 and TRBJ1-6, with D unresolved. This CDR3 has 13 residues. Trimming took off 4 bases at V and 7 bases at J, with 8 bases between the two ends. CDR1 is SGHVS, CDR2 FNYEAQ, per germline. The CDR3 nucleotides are TGTGCCAGCAGCTCCAGAGGCAATTCACCCCTCCACTTT. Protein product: CASSSRGNSPLHF. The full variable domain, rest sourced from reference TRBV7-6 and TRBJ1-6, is GAGVSQSPRYKVTKRGQDVALRCDPISGHVSLYWYRQALGQGPEFLTYFNYEAQQDKSGLPNDRFSAERPEGSISTLTIQRTEQRDSAMYRCASSSRGNSPLHFGNGTRLTVT.

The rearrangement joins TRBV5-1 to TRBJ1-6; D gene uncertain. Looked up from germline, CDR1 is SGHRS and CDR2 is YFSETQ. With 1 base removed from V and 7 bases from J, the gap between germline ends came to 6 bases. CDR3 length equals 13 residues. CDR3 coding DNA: TGCGCCAGCAGCTTGTCGGTGAATTCACCCCTCCACTTT. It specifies CASSLSVNSPLHF.

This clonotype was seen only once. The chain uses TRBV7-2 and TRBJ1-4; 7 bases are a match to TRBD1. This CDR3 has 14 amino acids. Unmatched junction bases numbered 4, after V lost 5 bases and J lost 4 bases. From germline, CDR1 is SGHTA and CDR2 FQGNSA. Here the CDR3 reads CASSQGQINEKLFF. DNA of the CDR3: TGTGCCAGCAGCCAGGGACAGATTAATGAAAAACTGTTTTTT.

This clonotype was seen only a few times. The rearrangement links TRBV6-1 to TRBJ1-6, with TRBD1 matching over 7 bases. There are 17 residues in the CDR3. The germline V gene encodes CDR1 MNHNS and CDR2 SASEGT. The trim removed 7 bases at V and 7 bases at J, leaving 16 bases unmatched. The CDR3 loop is CASKVTATGLKNSPLHF. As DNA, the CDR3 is TGTGCCAGCAAGGTAACAGCGACAGGGCTGAAAAATTCACCCCTCCACTTT.

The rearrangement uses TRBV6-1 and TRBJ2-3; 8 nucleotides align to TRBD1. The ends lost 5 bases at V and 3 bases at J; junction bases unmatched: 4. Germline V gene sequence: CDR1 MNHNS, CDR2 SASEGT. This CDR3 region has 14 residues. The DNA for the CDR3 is TGTGCCAGCAGTAAAGGACAGGGAACAGATACGCAGTATTTT. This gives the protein CASSKGQGTDTQYF.

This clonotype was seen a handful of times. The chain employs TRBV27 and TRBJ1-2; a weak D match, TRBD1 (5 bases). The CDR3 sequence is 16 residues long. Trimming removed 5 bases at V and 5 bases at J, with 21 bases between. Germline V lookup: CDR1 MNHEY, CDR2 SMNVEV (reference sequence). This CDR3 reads CASSLQARGNLYGYTF. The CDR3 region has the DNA TGTGCCAGCAGTCTACAGGCCCGTGGGAATTTGTATGGCTACACCTTC.

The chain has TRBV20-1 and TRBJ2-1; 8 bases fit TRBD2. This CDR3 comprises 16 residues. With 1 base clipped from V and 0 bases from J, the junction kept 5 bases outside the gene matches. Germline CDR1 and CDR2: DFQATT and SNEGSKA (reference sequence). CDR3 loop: CSARALAASSYNEQFF. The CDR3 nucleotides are TGCAGTGCTAGAGCACTAGCGGCAAGCTCCTACAATGAGCAGTTCTTC.